This T cell receptor (beta chain) was profiled in a study of response to subunit inactivated influenza vaccine. The CDR3 runs 16 residues. Germline V gene sequence: CDR1 LGHNA, CDR2 YNFKEQ. V lost 0 bases, J lost 5 bases, and 7 bases stayed unmatched. Study conclusions and caveats: Seasonal influenza vaccination, on each occasion, was suggested by the authors to recruit few new T cells.

As regards this clonotype: What it binds is unknown.

TCRdb reprocessed the RT-PCR reads with MiXCR, giving one entry per CDR3 protein. The sample lists 430,000 or so distinct CDR3 sequences; 9.5% to 12% were seen once. This TCR derives from a man over 45 who received an inactivated influenza vaccine. This chain joins TRBV4-2 and TRBJ2-5; TRBD2 agrees at 9 bases. Material: PBMCs from blood, obtained more than 35 days after vaccination. The CDR3 is CASSQDFSGSRETQYF. The CDR3 coding sequence is TGTGCCAGCAGCCAAGATTTTAGCGGGAGCCGTGAGACCCAGTACTTC.